The clone carrying this T cell receptor beta chain has a count of ten or more. Its antigen is unknown. Germline CDR1 is SGHTA and CDR2 is FQGNSA. With 0 bases removed from V and 0 bases from J, the gap between germline ends came to 3 bases. The CDR3 totals 14 residues. MiXCR, run by TCRdb on the 5' RACE reads, gives a single entry per CDR3 protein. Here the sample spans 320,000 or so distinct CDR3 sequences, about 8.3% being singletons. This entry is derived from a study of T cells after yellow fever vaccination. Regarding the study as a whole: At approximately 96% for CD4 and approximately 88% for CD8, most primary-vaccination clones showed up again after the booster. Weaker, the secondary response peaked sooner, at day 5 versus 15.

Source: PBMCs, taken roughly 46 days after the first yellow fever vaccination. The chain couples TRBV7-2 to TRBJ2-4; D not certain. The source of this sequence is a man aged 18 to 35 who received the YFV17D yellow fever vaccine. Written as DNA, the CDR3 is TGTGCCAGCAGCTTAGCGGCAGCCAAAAACATTCAGTACTTC. Its protein is CASSLAAAKNIQYF.